The 14 T cell receptor beta chains presented below share a single source sample, sequenced in a study of regulatory T cells in long-lasting Graves disease. Time point reported: persistent/refractory GD, antithyroid drugs over 5 years with positive TRAb. PBMC-extracted RNA yielded the TCR library. According to the study, TCR beta libraries were built with iRepertoire HTBI primers and CDR3-region Arm-PCR. TCRdb reanalysed the multiplex PCR reads using MiXCR and keeps one entry per CDR3 protein. The sample contains around 340,000 distinct CDR3 sequences, about 19% of which appear only once. Specimen: peripheral blood mononuclear cells (PBMCs), collected when the disease was refractory, from a patient treated with antithyroid drugs. Every receptor here comes from a female donor with Graves disease.

This clonotype appeared many times. CDR3 amino acids: CASSLDGGNTEAFF. The CDR3 bases are TGTGCCAGCAGCCTGGACGGAGGGAACACTGAAGCTTTCTTT. V usage is TRBV3-1 and J usage is TRBJ1-1; D remains ambiguous. This CDR3 contains 14 residues. The V gene lost 4 bases and the J gene lost 1 base, with 10 bases spanning the gap. Germline V gene data show CDR1 as LGHDT and CDR2 as YNNKEL (reference sequence).

The rearrangement uses TRBV12-3 or TRBV12-4 and TRBJ2-3, with D possibly matching TRBD2 (6 bases). The CDR3 loop spans 12 amino acids. Trimming took 9 bases from V and 3 from J, leaving 10 bases between them. The CDR3 DNA sequence: TGTGCCAGTCAACGGGGGACAGATACGCAGTATTTT. Translating gives CASQRGTDTQYF.

At least ten counts were recorded for this clonotype. The chain joins TRBV2 to TRBJ2-5; TRBD2 matches 11 bases. Germline CDR1 SNHLY, CDR2 FYNNEI. The length of the CDR3 is 15 residues. J lost 4 bases, V lost 4 bases, and 5 bases had no gene match. This chain's CDR3 is CASSGEGLAVETQYF. The CDR3 DNA is TGTGCCAGCAGTGGGGAGGGACTAGCGGTAGAGACCCAGTACTTC.

This clonotype was observed a few times. The V call is TRBV7-9, the J call TRBJ1-1, with D possibly matching TRBD1 (5 bases). The CDR3 is made up of 16 amino acids. CDR1 SEHNR and CDR2 FQNEAQ come from the germline V gene (reference sequence). The V end lost 5 bases, the J end lost 0 bases, and 16 bases lay between the germline ends. CDR3 in DNA: TGTGCCAGCAGCATACGGGACGGAGGTCTGAACACTGAAGCTTTCTTT. This translates into CASSIRDGGLNTEAFF.

This clonotype was recorded many times. The chain recombines TRBV20-1 with TRBJ1-1, with D unresolved. The V gene lost 1 base and the J gene lost 0 bases, with 12 bases spanning the gap. The V gene's germline CDR1 is DFQATT and CDR2 SNEGSKA (reference sequence). The CDR3 is made up of 15 amino acids. In DNA form, the CDR3 reads TGCAGTGCTAGAGGGTCCCAGACCTTGAACACTGAAGCTTTCTTT. Encoded protein: CSARGSQTLNTEAFF.

This clonotype was picked up many times. J is TRBJ1-5 and V is TRBV19; D possibly corresponds to TRBD1 (6 bases). Germline V gene sequence: CDR1 LNHDA, CDR2 SQIVND (reference sequence). Trimming cost V 3 bases and J 6 bases, with 15 bases left between them. The CDR3 has 15 amino acids. The CDR3 DNA is TGTGCCAGTAGTATCGAGGGCAGGGGACGTCAGCCCCAGCATTTT. Amino acid sequence: CASSIEGRGRQPQHF.

This clonotype was recorded a few times. The CDR3 is CASTKSPGLAGPEQYF. The CDR3 nucleotides read TGTGCCAGCACCAAAAGTCCGGGACTAGCGGGTCCCGAGCAGTACTTC. This sequence joins TRBV6-1 and TRBJ2-7; the match to TRBD2 covers 12 bases. Germline V gives CDR1 MNHNS, CDR2 SASEGT. V lost 7 bases, J lost 6 bases, and 13 bases stayed unmatched. CDR3 length equals 16 residues.

This clonotype has a count of ten or more. The chain carries TRBV10-3 and TRBJ1-2; perhaps TRBD1 as D (6 bases). V gave up 7 bases and J gave up 5 bases, with 17 bases separating them. This CDR3 region has 14 residues. Germline V gene sequence: CDR1 ENHRY, CDR2 SYGVKD. The CDR3 here is CAIKEQGSTYGYTF. The CDR3 DNA follows: TGTGCCATCAAAGAACAGGGATCTACGTATGGCTACACCTTC.

This clonotype was recorded many times. The CDR3 sequence is CASSLWDNEKLFF. The CDR3 DNA is TGTGCCAGCAGCTTATGGGATAATGAAAAACTGTTTTTT. The J gene is TRBJ1-4, the V gene TRBV7-2; D not certain. CDR1 is SGHTA, CDR2 FQGNSA, per germline. The ends were cut back, 2 bases at V and 4 bases at J, with 5 bases in the middle. The CDR3 is made up of 13 amino acids.

In its sample, this clonotype was seen a few times. A much larger clone differs from this one at a single base, so this may be a read error. The chain couples TRBV6-9 to TRBJ2-5; 8 bases agree with TRBD1. Germline lookup yields CDR1 MNHGY and CDR2 SVAAGI. The CDR3 sequence is 15 residues long. Unmatched junction bases numbered 12, after V lost 3 bases and J lost 9 bases. CDR3 sequence reads: CASSYLRDRHQAQYF. CDR3 nucleotide sequence: TGTGCCAGCAGTTACCTCCGGGACAGGCACCAGGCCCAGTACTTC.

Notes on this clonotype: Being one base from a much bigger clone, this may be a read error. The CDR3 nucleotides read TGTGCCAGCAGTCCGACAGGGCCAAATGAAGAACTGTTTTTT. Translation: CASSPTGPNEELFF. The V and J genes are TRBV6-2 or TRBV6-3 and TRBJ1-4, with 7 bases aligning to TRBD1. Germline CDR1 MNHEY, CDR2 SVGEGT. The CDR3 runs to 14 residues.

Turning to this clonotype: It may be a read error: a sequence one base away is much more abundant. Given the absence of the conserved phenylalanine or tryptophan at the CDR3 end, a read error is likely. The chain carries TRBV29-1 and TRBJ1-1; D unclear. V was cut by 6 bases and J by 1 base, with 12 bases left in between. This CDR3 region has 13 residues. The V gene's germline CDR1 is SQVTM and CDR2 ANQGSEA. CDR3 DNA: TGCAGCGTCCGGACGGAAGCGAACACTGAAGCTTTCTCT. This encodes CSVRTEANTEAFS.

This clonotype was picked up many times. This chain links TRBV10-3 with TRBJ2-7; 11 bases align to TRBD1. Germline CDR1 and CDR2: ENHRY and SYGVKD. The CDR3 extends over 15 amino acids. Losses at the gene ends were 7 bases for V and 7 bases for J; bases not matched to a gene: 12. Written as DNA, the CDR3 is TGTGCCATCACTACCGGGACAGGGGGATCTCGGGAGCAGTACTTC. Its translation is CAITTGTGGSREQYF.

The chain joins TRBV5-5 to TRBJ1-5; TRBD1 aligns across 7 bases. Trimming removed 0 bases from V and 1 base from J; junction bases left unmatched: 7. The CDR3 sequence is 17 residues long. The V gene's germline CDR1 is SGHKS and CDR2 YYEKEE (reference sequence). The CDR3 nucleotides read TGTGCCAGCAGCTTGGAACAGGGGCGTGGGAGCAATCAGCCCCAGCATTTT. This encodes CASSLEQGRGSNQPQHF.